Sequencing of this T cell receptor beta chain was carried out in a study of beta chain features in type 1 diabetes. General study points: Junctions at VDJ sites from type 1 diabetes patients had fewer insertions and more deletions.

CDR1 is SQVTM, CDR2 ANQGSEA, per germline. Trimming pared 4 bases from V and 4 bases from J, leaving 16 bases between. This CDR3 region has 14 residues. This clone occurred a few times. The antigen remains undetermined. Every isolated RNA sample was fully reverse transcribed, so sequencing captured expressed TCRB transcripts. The method was immunoSEQ multiplex PCR; TCRdb's version includes in-frame clones alone and lacks a portion of them. The sample includes about 340,000 clones, roughly 8% of them seen just once. The sample was central memory CD4+ T cells from blood. The clonotype comes from a woman between 18 and 29 years old in good health. V and J are TRBV29-1 and TRBJ1-2, with D possibly being TRBD1 (5 bases). The CDR3 loop is CSVVGGGAFYGYTF. CDR3 DNA sequence: TGCAGCGTTGTTGGGGGGGGAGCCTTCTATGGCTACACCTTC.